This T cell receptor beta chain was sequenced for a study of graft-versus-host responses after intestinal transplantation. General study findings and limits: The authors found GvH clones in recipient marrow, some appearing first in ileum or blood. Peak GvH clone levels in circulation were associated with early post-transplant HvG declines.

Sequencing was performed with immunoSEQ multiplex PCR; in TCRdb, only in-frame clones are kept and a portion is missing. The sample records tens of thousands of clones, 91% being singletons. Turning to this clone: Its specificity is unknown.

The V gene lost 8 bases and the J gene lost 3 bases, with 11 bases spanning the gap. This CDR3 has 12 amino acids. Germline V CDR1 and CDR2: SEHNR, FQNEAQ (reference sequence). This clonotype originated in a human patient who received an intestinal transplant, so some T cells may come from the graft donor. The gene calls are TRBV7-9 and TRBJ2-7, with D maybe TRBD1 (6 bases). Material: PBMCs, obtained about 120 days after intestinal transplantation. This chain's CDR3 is CASGDKYYEQYF. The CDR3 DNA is TGTGCCAGCGGGGACAAGTACTACGAGCAGTACTTC.